A single sample is the source of the 4 T cell receptor beta chains below, sequenced in a study of beta chain features in type 1 diabetes (dated by TCRdb to between 2018 and 2020). Library creation used the immunoSEQ multiplex PCR assay. The entire amount of isolated RNA was reverse transcribed using the High Capacity cDNA Reverse Transcription Kit, so the sequenced TCRB transcripts were expressed ones. What TCRdb holds here is the immuneACCESS table cut down to in-frame rearrangements. Part of the clones is not present; checked against another copy, under half of the missing clones reflect an unresolved V gene, and the others are unexplained. The sample profile shows some 150,000 clones; about 10% of them were found once. Clones ranked in the top ten supply roughly 1.4% of the sample. The sequencing input was naive CD4+ T cells from blood. What this sample's cell subset or site label stands for: true naive CD4+ T cells. Every receptor here comes from a man aged 18 to 30 in good health.

This clone occurred a few times. The rearrangement uses TRBV12-5 and TRBJ1-1, with 12 positions matching TRBD1. Germline loops: CDR1 LGHNT, CDR2 FRNRAP. The length of the CDR3 is 16 residues. The trim removed 1 base at V and 6 bases at J, leaving 6 bases unmatched. DNA of the CDR3: TGTGCTAGTGGTTTGGAACCGGGACAGGGGGCAGCTGAAGCTTTCTTT. Protein sequence: CASGLEPGQGAAEAFF.

Of note for this clone: One end of the junction is discordant with germline, which a read error may explain. The J gene is TRBJ1-1, the V gene TRBV7-9; maybe TRBD1 (5 bases). The germline V gene has CDR1 SEHNR and CDR2 FQNEAQ (reference sequence). The CDR3 consists of 14 residues. CDR3 in amino acids: CSSSPSRVNTEAFF. In DNA, the CDR3 is TGTTCCAGCAGCCCGAGCAGGGTAAACACTGAAGCTTTCTTT.

This clone was picked up a small number of times. V gene TRBV19 combines with J gene TRBJ1-2; TRBD1 agrees at 8 bases. The germline V gene has CDR1 LNHDA and CDR2 SQIVND (reference sequence). This CDR3 contains 16 residues. The junction had 11 bases not matched to a gene; V was cut back by 3 bases and J by 5 bases. CDR3 sequence: CASSMTDRVVLYGYTF. The CDR3 coding sequence is TGTGCCAGTAGTATGACGGACAGGGTGGTTCTGTATGGCTACACCTTC.

This clone was detected a few times. The chain is built from TRBV12-5 and TRBJ2-7; tentatively, D is TRBD2 (6 bases). From germline, CDR1 is LGHNT and CDR2 FRNRAP. The CDR3 totals 13 residues. V gave up 5 bases and J gave up 5 bases, with 13 bases separating them. CDR3 region: CASGPGTPNEQYF. CDR3 DNA sequence: TGTGCTAGTGGTCCCGGGACTCCAAACGAGCAGTACTTC.